The subject of this entry is one T cell receptor (beta chain). This sample is drawn from a study of CD8 T cells in Susac syndrome. The authors reverse transcribed roughly 0.45 to 1 ug RNA with random hexamers. Via MiXCR, TCRdb re-called the immunoSEQ multiplex PCR reads, giving one row per CDR3 protein. The table lists fewer than 200,000 distinct CDR3 sequences, 90% to 95% of them singletons. The CDR3 runs 14 residues. CDR1 and CDR2 from the germline V gene are SEHNR and FQNEAQ (reference sequence). Trimming took off 0 bases at V and 5 bases at J, with 7 bases between the two ends. The rearrangement links TRBV7-9 to TRBJ1-4; D is unclear. Input material: CD4+ T cells from PBMCs. The source of this sequence is a human donor with Susac syndrome. The CDR3 DNA is TGTGCCAGCAGCTTAGCTGCCCTAAATGAAAAACTGTTTTTT. Amino acid sequence: CASSLAALNEKLFF.